These 13 T cell receptor beta chains originate from one sample sequenced in a study of CD8 T cells in Susac syndrome (dated by TCRdb to the late 2010s). The library was prepared using the immunoSEQ multiplex PCR assay. RNA was extracted using the RNeasy kit, and about 0.45 to 1 ug of the RNA was reverse transcribed with random hexamers. The public reads were quality trimmed at Q25 with fastp and then assembled into clones with MiXCR by TCRdb, keeping productive beta chains. Every CDR3 protein is listed once, alongside the most common genes and DNA of its rows. This sample lists around 170,000 distinct CDR3 sequences; roughly 94% were detected once. Jointly, the top ten make up 0.15% to 0.2% of the sample. The source material was CD8+ T cells from PBMCs. The receptors shown here come from a human donor with Susac syndrome.

The chain links TRBV5-6 to TRBJ2-3; 11 bases align to TRBD1. Trimming at V came to 3 bases and at J to 6 bases, leaving 0 bases not matched to a gene. CDR1 is SGHDT, CDR2 YYEEEE, per germline. The CDR3 extends over 13 amino acids. CDR3 in DNA: TGTGCCAGCAGCTGGGACAGGGGGGATACGCAGTATTTT. It translates to CASSWDRGDTQYF. The full variable domain, completed using reference TRBV5-6 and TRBJ2-3, is DAGVTQSPTHLIKTRGQQVTLRCSPKSGHDTVSWYQQALGQGPQFIFQYYEEEERQRGNFPDRFSGHQFPNYSSELNVNALLLGDSALYLCASSWDRGDTQYFGPGTRLTVL.

The V and J genes are TRBV2 and TRBJ2-7, with D unclear. CDR3 length: 14 residues. In germline, CDR1 is SNHLY, CDR2 FYNNEI. V lost 4 bases to trimming and J lost 3 bases, with 13 bases between them. CDR3 DNA sequence: TGTGCCAGCAGTGTACTGACCAAGGACTACGAGCAGTACTTC. Translating it yields CASSVLTKDYEQYF.

This clonotype was counted a single time. The V call is TRBV4-1, the J call TRBJ2-3, with TRBD2 identical over 11 bases. The germline CDR1 and CDR2 sequences are MGHRA and YSYEKL. The CDR3 has 17 amino acids. J gave up 5 bases and V 0 bases, and 7 bases lay outside the gene matches. CDR3 in DNA: TGCGCCAGCAGCCAAGATGGGGGACTAGCGGAGGAAGATACGCAGTATTTT. It encodes CASSQDGGLAEEDTQYF.

V and J are TRBV30 and TRBJ2-3, with unresolved D. The CDR3 consists of 12 residues. Looked up from germline, CDR1 is GTSNPN and CDR2 is SVGIG (reference sequence). The V gene lost 0 bases and the J gene lost 4 bases, with 5 bases spanning the gap. CDR3 amino acids: CAWSVSPDTQYF. DNA for the CDR3: TGTGCCTGGAGTGTCAGCCCAGATACGCAGTATTTT. Full variable domain (rest looked up from reference TRBV30 and TRBJ2-3): SQTIHQWPATLVQPVGSPLSLECTVEGTSNPNLYWYRQAAGRGLQLLFYSVGIGQISSEVPQNLSASRPQDRQFILSSKKLLLSDSGFYLCAWSVSPDTQYFGPGTRLTVL.

The V gene is TRBV2, the J gene TRBJ2-7, with D maybe TRBD1 (6 bases). This CDR3 region has 15 residues. Between the trimmed V and J ends, which lost 10 bases and 7 bases, there was a span of 26 bases. Looked up from germline, CDR1 is SNHLY and CDR2 is FYNNEI. This chain's CDR3 is CATKPSGALPREQYF. DNA for the CDR3: TGTGCCACCAAGCCCTCAGGGGCGCTCCCTCGGGAGCAGTACTTC.

As for this clonotype: Given a much more abundant clone one base away, this may be a read error. V and J are TRBV7-9 and TRBJ2-7; no reliable D call. V was cut by 1 base and J by 0 bases, with 4 bases left in between. The length of the CDR3 is 13 residues. The germline gives CDR1 SEHNR, CDR2 FQNEAQ (reference sequence). This CDR3 is CASSLVSSYEQYF. The DNA of the CDR3 is TGTGCCAGCAGCTTAGTGAGCTCCTACGAGCAGTACTTC. The variable domain in full, completed from reference TRBV7-9 and TRBJ2-7, reads DTGVSQNPRHKITKRGQNVTFRCDPISEHNRLYWYRQTLGQGPEFLTYFQNEAQLEKSRLLSDRFSAERPKGSFSTLEIQRTEQGDSAMYLCASSLVSSYEQYFGPGTRLTVT.

The CDR3 sequence: CASSPAVGQVGVETQYF. In nucleotides, the CDR3 is TGTGCCAGCAGCCCCGCGGTCGGACAGGTGGGCGTGGAGACCCAGTACTTC. This rearrangement joins TRBV5-6 to TRBJ2-5, with 7 positions matching TRBD1. CDR1 and CDR2 from the germline V gene are SGHDT and YYEEEE. The V gene end was trimmed by 4 bases and the J gene end by 5 bases; junction bases not matched to a gene: 17. This CDR3 contains 17 residues. Looking up the rest from reference TRBV5-6 and TRBJ2-5 gives the full variable domain: DAGVTQSPTHLIKTRGQQVTLRCSPKSGHDTVSWYQQALGQGPQFIFQYYEEEERQRGNFPDRFSGHQFPNYSSELNVNALLLGDSALYLCASSPAVGQVGVETQYFGPGTRLLVL.

The V and J genes are TRBV4-1 and TRBJ2-1; TRBD1 might be the D (6 bases). V lost 3 bases and J 10 bases, leaving 19 bases between the germline ends. Germline V gene data show CDR1 as MGHRA and CDR2 as YSYEKL. This CDR3 has 15 residues. The CDR3 DNA sequence: TGCGCCAGCAGCCAGCCGGACAGTAACCGCGCGGAGCAGTTCTTC. Its protein is CASSQPDSNRAEQFF.

The chain has TRBV28 and TRBJ2-1; D tentatively reads TRBD1 or TRBD2 (6 bases each). The CDR3 is 17 amino acids. The V end was cut by 3 bases, the J end by 3 bases, with 18 bases between. Looked up from germline, CDR1 is MDHEN and CDR2 is SYDVKM. For the CDR3, the DNA is TGTGCCAGCAGTTTGGTCTCCGGGGGCTCTCTCTACAATGAGCAGTTCTTC. This codes for CASSLVSGGSLYNEQFF.

The V gene is TRBV5-1, the J gene TRBJ1-1; TRBD1 matches 7 bases. CDR3 length: 15 residues. Germline V lookup: CDR1 SGHRS, CDR2 YFSETQ. J lost 5 bases, V lost 4 bases, and 11 bases had no gene match. The CDR3 sequence is CASSPSTGRVTEAFF. In DNA form, the CDR3 reads TGCGCCAGCAGCCCGTCGACAGGGAGAGTGACTGAAGCTTTCTTT.

The chain uses TRBV27 and TRBJ2-3; maybe TRBD2 (5 bases). Germline CDR1 and CDR2: MNHEY and SMNVEV (reference sequence). Trimming stripped 6 bases from V and 3 bases from J, with 13 bases between. This CDR3 is built from 14 residues. Here the CDR3 reads CASSPPGWTDTQYF. The CDR3 region has the DNA TGTGCCAGCAGCCCCCCGGGGTGGACAGATACGCAGTATTTT.

The chain employs TRBV9 and TRBJ1-2, with TRBD1 as a possible D gene (5 bases). V was shortened by 0 bases and J by 8 bases, with 8 bases between the two germline ends. CDR1 is SGDLS and CDR2 is YYNGEE in the germline V gene. The CDR3 consists of 12 residues. In DNA, the CDR3 is TGTGCCAGCAGCGTAGGGGGCGAAGGCTACACCTTC. As protein: CASSVGGEGYTF.

The chain links TRBV6-5 to TRBJ1-6, with unresolved D. This CDR3 contains 14 residues. The germline V gene encodes CDR1 MNHEY and CDR2 SVGAGI. The V gene lost 4 bases and the J gene lost 1 base, with 5 bases spanning the gap. CDR3 sequence reads: CASSSGSYNSPLHF. CDR3 sequence (DNA): TGTGCCAGCAGTTCGGGGTCCTATAATTCACCCCTCCACTTT.